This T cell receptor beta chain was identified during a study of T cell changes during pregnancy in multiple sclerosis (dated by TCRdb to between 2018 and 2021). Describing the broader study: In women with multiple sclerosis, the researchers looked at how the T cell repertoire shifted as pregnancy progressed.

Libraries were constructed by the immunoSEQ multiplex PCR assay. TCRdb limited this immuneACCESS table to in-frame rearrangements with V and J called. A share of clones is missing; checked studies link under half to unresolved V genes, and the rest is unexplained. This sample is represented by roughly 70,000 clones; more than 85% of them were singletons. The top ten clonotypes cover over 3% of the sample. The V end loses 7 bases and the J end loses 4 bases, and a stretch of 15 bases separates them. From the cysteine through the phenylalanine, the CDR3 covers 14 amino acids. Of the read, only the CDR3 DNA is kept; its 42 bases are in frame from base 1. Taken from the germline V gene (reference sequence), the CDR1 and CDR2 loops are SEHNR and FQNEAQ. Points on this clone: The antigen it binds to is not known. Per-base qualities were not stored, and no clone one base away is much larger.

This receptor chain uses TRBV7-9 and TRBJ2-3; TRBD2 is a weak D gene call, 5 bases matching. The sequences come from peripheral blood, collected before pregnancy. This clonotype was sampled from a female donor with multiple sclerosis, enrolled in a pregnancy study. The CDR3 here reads CASNTPEGSDTQYF. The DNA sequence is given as TGTGCCAGCAACACCCCCGAGGGATCAGATACGCAGTATTTT.